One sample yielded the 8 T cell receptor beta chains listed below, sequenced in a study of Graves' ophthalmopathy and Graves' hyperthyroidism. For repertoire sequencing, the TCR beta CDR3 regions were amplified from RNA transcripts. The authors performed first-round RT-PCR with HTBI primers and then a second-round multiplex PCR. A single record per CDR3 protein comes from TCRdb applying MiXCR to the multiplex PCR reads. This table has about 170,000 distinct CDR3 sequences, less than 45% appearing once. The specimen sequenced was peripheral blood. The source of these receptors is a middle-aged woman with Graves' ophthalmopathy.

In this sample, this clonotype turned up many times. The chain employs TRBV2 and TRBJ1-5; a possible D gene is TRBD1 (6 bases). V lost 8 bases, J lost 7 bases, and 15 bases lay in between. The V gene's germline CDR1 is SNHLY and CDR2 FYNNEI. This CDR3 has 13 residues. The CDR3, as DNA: TGTGCCAGCCACCCACAGGGTGGGCAGCCCCAGCATTTT. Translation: CASHPQGGQPQHF. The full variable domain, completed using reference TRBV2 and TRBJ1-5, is EPEVTQTPSHQVTQMGQEVILRCVPISNHLYFYWYRQILGQKVEFLVSFYNNEISEKSEIFDDQFSVERPDGSNFTLKIRSTKLEDSAMYFCASHPQGGQPQHFGDGTRLSIL.

The CDR3 DNA is TGTGCCAGCAGTCTAACAGGGGACGAGCAGTACTTC. Amino acids: CASSLTGDEQYF. This sequence joins TRBV6-1 and TRBJ2-7, with 7 bases identical to TRBD1. This CDR3 contains 12 residues. Looked up from germline, CDR1 is MNHNS and CDR2 is SASEGT. Losses at the gene ends were 5 bases for V and 5 bases for J; bases not matched to a gene: 3.

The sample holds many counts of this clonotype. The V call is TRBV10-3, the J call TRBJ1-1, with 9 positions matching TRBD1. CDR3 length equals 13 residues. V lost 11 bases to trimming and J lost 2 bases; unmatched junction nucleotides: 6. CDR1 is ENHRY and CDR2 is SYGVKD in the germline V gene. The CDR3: CASNRGQNTEAFF. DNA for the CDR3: TGTGCCTCCAACAGGGGGCAAAACACTGAAGCTTTCTTT.

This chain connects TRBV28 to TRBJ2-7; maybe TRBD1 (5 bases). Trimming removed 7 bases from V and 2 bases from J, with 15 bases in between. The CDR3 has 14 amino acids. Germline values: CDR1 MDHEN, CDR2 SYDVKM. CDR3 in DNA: TGTGCCAGCAACCGTCCAGGACACCCCTACGAGCAGTACTTC. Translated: CASNRPGHPYEQYF.

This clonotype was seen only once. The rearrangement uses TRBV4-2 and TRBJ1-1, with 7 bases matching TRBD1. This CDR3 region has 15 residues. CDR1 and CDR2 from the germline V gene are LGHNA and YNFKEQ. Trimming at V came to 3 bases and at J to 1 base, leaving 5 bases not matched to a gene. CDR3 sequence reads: CASSHHQGGNTEAFF. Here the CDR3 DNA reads TGTGCCAGCAGCCACCATCAGGGGGGGAACACTGAAGCTTTCTTT.

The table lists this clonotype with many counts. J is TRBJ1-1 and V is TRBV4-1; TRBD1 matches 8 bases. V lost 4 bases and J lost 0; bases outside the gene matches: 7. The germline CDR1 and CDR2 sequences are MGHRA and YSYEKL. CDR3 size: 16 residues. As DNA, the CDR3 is TGCGCCAGCAGCCGCCTCCGGACAGGGATGAACACTGAAGCTTTCTTT. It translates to CASSRLRTGMNTEAFF.

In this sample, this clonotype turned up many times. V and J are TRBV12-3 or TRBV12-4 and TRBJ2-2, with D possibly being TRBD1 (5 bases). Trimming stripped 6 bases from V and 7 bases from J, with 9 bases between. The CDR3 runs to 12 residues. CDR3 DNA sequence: TGTGCCAGCAGCCGACAGCTCGGGGAGCTGTTTTTT. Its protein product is CASSRQLGELFF.

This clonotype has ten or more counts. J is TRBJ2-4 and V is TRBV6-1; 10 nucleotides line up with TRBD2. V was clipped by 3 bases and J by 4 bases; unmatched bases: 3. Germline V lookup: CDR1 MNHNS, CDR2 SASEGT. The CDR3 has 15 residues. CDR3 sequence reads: CASSDIAGGKNIQYF. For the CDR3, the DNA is TGTGCCAGCAGTGACATAGCGGGGGGAAAAAACATTCAGTACTTC.